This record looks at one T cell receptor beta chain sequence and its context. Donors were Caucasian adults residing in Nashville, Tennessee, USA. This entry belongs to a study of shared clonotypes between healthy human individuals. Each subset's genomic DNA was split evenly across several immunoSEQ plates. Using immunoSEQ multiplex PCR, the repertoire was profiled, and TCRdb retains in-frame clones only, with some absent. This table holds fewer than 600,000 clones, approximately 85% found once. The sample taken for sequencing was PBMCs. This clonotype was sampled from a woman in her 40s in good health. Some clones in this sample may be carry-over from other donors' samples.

The CDR3 DNA sequence: TGTGCCAGCAGTGACGAGGAACTCAGCACAGATACGCAGTATTTT. This gives the protein CASSDEELSTDTQYF. This chain connects TRBV2 to TRBJ2-3; D is unresolved. V lost 3 bases, J lost 0 bases, and 10 bases lay in between. The CDR3 runs to 15 residues. Per the germline V gene, CDR1 is SNHLY and CDR2 is FYNNEI.